These 23 T cell receptor beta chains share one sample of origin, sequenced in a study of T cell repertoires in cytomegalovirus infection (dated by TCRdb to between 2018 and 2021). This sample was sequenced with an Illumina HiSeq 1500. TCRdb trimmed the raw reads at Q25, called clones with MiXCR and kept productive beta chains. Entries are consolidated by CDR3 protein sequence, retaining the most common genes and DNA. The sample profile shows 450,000 to 650,000 distinct CDR3 sequences; about 40% of them were found once. Around 48% of the sample lies in the top ten. The label giving this sample's treatment or condition can be read as: in vitro stimulation with specific CMV peptide epitopes to enrich CMV-specific T cells. These TCRs' antigens remain unknown. This specimen was cultured PBMCs, taken from culture after CMV antigen stimulation. These receptors all come from a human donor in good health (CMV status not recorded). Some clones in this sample may be carry-over from other donors' samples.

This clonotype came up a few times. The chain links TRBV2 to TRBJ2-3; 11 bases line up with TRBD2. From germline, CDR1 is SNHLY and CDR2 FYNNEI. This CDR3 contains 15 residues. J gave up 6 bases and V 4 bases, and 6 bases lay outside the gene matches. CDR3 loop: CASSGLAGPRDTQYF. CDR3 coding DNA: TGTGCCAGCAGTGGACTAGCGGGGCCGCGGGATACGCAGTATTTT.

The chain has TRBV7-2 and TRBJ1-2; D call uncertain. The germline CDR1 and CDR2 sequences are SGHTA and FQGNSA. CDR3 length equals 13 residues. Between the trimmed V and J ends, which lost 1 base and 6 bases, there was a span of 9 bases. The CDR3 loop is CASSLGRVDGYTF. CDR3 sequence (DNA): TGTGCCAGCAGCTTAGGACGGGTAGATGGCTACACCTTC.

The rearrangement links TRBV4-3 to TRBJ1-3, with no clear D. The CDR3 runs to 14 residues. The V and J ends lost 0 bases and 6 bases respectively, with 9 bases between them. The germline V gene has CDR1 LGHNA and CDR2 YSLEER. CDR3 nucleotide sequence: TGCGCCAGCAGCCAAGATACCCAACAAAACACCATATATTTT. This sequence encodes CASSQDTQQNTIYF.

This sequence joins TRBV19 and TRBJ1-5; D gene uncertain. Trimming left V 11 bases short and J 2 bases short, with 13 bases between. The CDR3 spans 13 residues. The germline V gene has CDR1 LNHDA and CDR2 SQIVND (reference sequence). CDR3: CAVEARGNQPQHF. CDR3 sequence (DNA): TGTGCCGTTGAGGCCCGGGGCAATCAGCCCCAGCATTTT.

This clonotype came up once. The J gene is TRBJ1-5, the V gene TRBV27, with D tentatively TRBD1 (5 bases). Trimming left V 5 bases short and J 6 bases short, with 20 bases between. Germline CDR1 reads MNHEY; CDR2 reads SMNVEV (reference sequence). The CDR3 spans 16 residues. The CDR3 DNA is TGTGCCAGCAGTCCCATTGACAGTGACCCCGGTCAGCCCCAGCATTTT. The encoded protein is CASSPIDSDPGQPQHF.

The gene calls are TRBV27 and TRBJ1-1; no clear D gene. The CDR3 contains 14 residues. Germline V gene lookup returns CDR1 MNHEY and CDR2 SMNVEV (reference sequence). Deletions cut 2 bases from V and 4 bases from J, with 11 bases between. As DNA, the CDR3 is TGTGCCAGCAGTTTAACCGCGTCGGGCACTGAAGCTTTCTTT. Residues: CASSLTASGTEAFF.

The V gene is TRBV5-4, the J gene TRBJ2-1; possibly TRBD1 for D (5 bases). Looked up from germline, CDR1 is SGHNT and CDR2 is YYREEE (reference sequence). This CDR3 comprises 13 residues. The germline V and J ends were trimmed by 5 bases and 8 bases, with 14 bases remaining between them. CDR3 bases: TGTGCCAGCAGGAGTGGGGCCTCGGATGAGCAGTTCTTC. Translating gives CASRSGASDEQFF.

The chain couples TRBV4-2 to TRBJ2-2; 7 bases map to TRBD2. Trimming cost V 6 bases and J 0 bases; bases outside gene matches: 10. This CDR3 spans 17 amino acids. CDR1 LGHNA and CDR2 YNFKEQ come from the germline V gene. The CDR3 sequence: CASRLDPSGANTGELFF. For the CDR3, the DNA is TGTGCCAGCAGGCTAGACCCCAGCGGGGCGAACACCGGGGAGCTGTTTTTT.

The chain joins TRBV6-6 to TRBJ2-1, with D tentatively TRBD1 (5 bases). In germline, CDR1 is MNHNY, CDR2 SVGAGI (reference sequence). This CDR3 is 13 amino acids long. V was clipped by 8 bases and J by 7 bases, with 15 bases between them. CDR3 sequence reads: CASGGQGENEQFF. The CDR3 bases are TGTGCCAGCGGTGGGCAGGGTGAAAATGAGCAGTTCTTC.

The chain couples TRBV27 to TRBJ2-2, with 10 bases lining up with TRBD1. There are 18 residues in the CDR3. Germline loops: CDR1 MNHEY, CDR2 SMNVEV (reference sequence). The J segment lost 1 base and the V segment lost 7 bases, leaving 12 bases of the junction unmatched. CDR3 sequence (DNA): TGTGCCAGCAAAGGTCCGGGACAGGGGAGGGGGAACACCGGGGAGCTGTTTTTT. Translation gives CASKGPGQGRGNTGELFF.

This chain connects TRBV6-5 to TRBJ2-1; tentative D call: TRBD2 (5 bases). Looked up from germline, CDR1 is MNHEY and CDR2 is SVGAGI. The CDR3 is made up of 18 amino acids. Trimming took 2 bases from V and 6 from J, leaving 23 bases between them. CDR3 bases: TGTGCCAGCAGTTACAAGGAGCGGACTTCACCCTTGGGCAATGAGCAGTTCTTC. Translation: CASSYKERTSPLGNEQFF.

This clonotype has more than one count but fewer than ten. The chain couples TRBV28 to TRBJ1-6; a possible D gene is TRBD1 (6 bases). The CDR3 loop spans 15 amino acids. The germline V gene encodes CDR1 MDHEN and CDR2 SYDVKM. V lost 6 bases and J 9 bases, leaving 18 bases between the germline ends. DNA of the CDR3: TGTGCCAGCAGCCCCCCCGCAGGGGCAGGTTCACCCCTCCACTTT. Encoded protein: CASSPPAGAGSPLHF.

This clonotype has only a few counts. The rearrangement links TRBV20-1 to TRBJ1-2; 8 bases map to TRBD1. Germline V gene data show CDR1 as DFQATT and CDR2 as SNEGSKA (reference sequence). This CDR3 has 13 residues. Trimming at V came to 5 bases and at J to 6 bases, leaving 8 bases not matched to a gene. The CDR3 spells CSAPRPGGNGYTF. The DNA for the CDR3 is TGCAGTGCTCCCCGGCCAGGGGGCAATGGCTACACCTTC.

This chain uses TRBV12-3 or TRBV12-4 with TRBJ1-1; 7 bases agree with TRBD1. V trimming: 11 bases; J trimming: 4 bases; junction bases outside the gene matches: 13. The CDR3 length is 14 residues. CDR3 bases: TGTGCCCCTCGTCCGAAGGGGGCCCCCACTGAAGCTTTCTTT. Encoded protein: CAPRPKGAPTEAFF.

The chain links TRBV12-3 or TRBV12-4 to TRBJ2-2; no definite D call. Deletions cut 3 bases from V and 10 bases from J, with 9 bases between. The CDR3 is 12 amino acids. CDR3 loop: CASSFDFAELFF. The CDR3 DNA sequence: TGTGCCAGCAGTTTTGATTTCGCGGAGCTGTTTTTT.

This clonotype was found a few times. J is TRBJ2-5 and V is TRBV28; D may be TRBD1 (6 bases). This CDR3 is 12 amino acids long. V lost 10 bases, J lost 3 bases, and 12 bases lay in between. Germline V lookup: CDR1 MDHEN, CDR2 SYDVKM. CDR3 nucleotide sequence: TGTGCCACTACAGGGTCCGAAGAGACCCAGTACTTC. Encoded protein: CATTGSEETQYF.

This clonotype has a handful of counts. This chain connects TRBV7-2 to TRBJ2-3; tentative D call: TRBD1 (6 bases). The length of the CDR3 is 15 residues. From germline, CDR1 is SGHTA and CDR2 FQGNSA. Trimming took 6 bases from V and 3 from J, leaving 16 bases between them. CDR3 nucleotide sequence: TGTGCCAGCAGTAAGGGGCTAGGGGGAACAGATACGCAGTATTTT. Its protein is CASSKGLGGTDTQYF.

V is TRBV5-1 and J is TRBJ2-3, with a possible D match to TRBD2 (6 bases). Germline V gene data show CDR1 as SGHRS and CDR2 as YFSETQ. The CDR3 has 15 residues. V lost 5 bases to trimming and J lost 3 bases, with 16 bases between them. CDR3 protein: CASRGGGSTTDTQYF. The CDR3 DNA reads as TGCGCCAGCAGGGGAGGTGGTTCGACGACAGATACGCAGTATTTT.

V and J are TRBV28 and TRBJ2-1; D is possibly TRBD1 (6 bases). With 2 bases removed from V and 0 bases from J, the gap between germline ends came to 17 bases. Per the germline V gene, CDR1 is MDHEN and CDR2 is SYDVKM. This CDR3 has 18 residues. The DNA for the CDR3 is TGTGCCAGCAGTTTAGGGCAGGGGACCTACCTCTCCTACAATGAGCAGTTCTTC. Its protein is CASSLGQGTYLSYNEQFF.

For the CDR3, the DNA is TGTGCCAGCTCACTCCGGGACAGGGGTTTCGTAGATACGCAGTATTTT. This translates into CASSLRDRGFVDTQYF. V is TRBV28 and J is TRBJ2-3, with TRBD1 matching over 10 bases. V trimming: 8 bases; J trimming: 5 bases; junction bases outside the gene matches: 13. This CDR3 spans 16 amino acids. Germline CDR1 reads MDHEN; CDR2 reads SYDVKM.

There are a few counts of this clonotype. The chain recombines TRBV4-3 with TRBJ2-1, with unresolved D. Trimming stripped 0 bases from V and 9 bases from J, with 9 bases between. This CDR3 is 13 amino acids long. Germline CDR1 LGHNA, CDR2 YSLEER. In nucleotides, the CDR3 is TGCGCCAGCAGCCAAGACCATCCCGGTGAGCAGTTCTTC. Translating it yields CASSQDHPGEQFF.

For this clonotype: Since no conserved phenylalanine or tryptophan closes the CDR3, a read error is the likely cause. The chain joins TRBV7-2 to TRBJ1-1; no definite D call. The germline V and J ends were trimmed by 3 bases and 7 bases, with 12 bases remaining between them. The CDR3 extends over 13 amino acids. Germline-derived CDR1 and CDR2 are SGHTA and FQGNSA. The CDR3 region is CASSLVGIGEAFI. CDR3 bases: TGTGCCAGCAGCTTGGTGGGAATCGGTGAAGCTTTCATT.

This clonotype was observed a handful of times. The chain is built from TRBV7-2 and TRBJ2-3; TRBD2 matches 10 bases. The V and J ends lost 2 bases and 4 bases, in that order; junction bases with no gene match: 6. Looked up from germline, CDR1 is SGHTA and CDR2 is FQGNSA. This CDR3 region has 16 residues. CDR3 loop: CASSLSLAGVADTQYF. The DNA of the CDR3 is TGTGCCAGCAGCTTATCCCTAGCGGGGGTTGCAGATACGCAGTATTTT.